This paragraph reports one TCR beta chain. While infection was still active, Seattle patients were enrolled and then followed longitudinally. CDR1 is LNHDA and CDR2 is SQIVND in the germline V gene (reference sequence). The CDR3 extends over 14 amino acids. The V and J ends lost 1 base and 4 bases respectively, with 10 bases between them. These data belong to a study of blood T cell repertoires in COVID-19. The wider study: From T cells, B-cell-depleted T cells, or PBMCs came the material, which was cDNA or gDNA.

The method was immunoSEQ multiplex PCR; TCRdb's version includes in-frame clones alone and lacks a portion of them. Of 200,000 or so clones in the sample, around four fifths are singletons; the top ten hold around 0.93%. The clonotype originates from a man aged 60-69 years with COVID-19, enrolled during active disease. Sequencing was done on a sample of peripheral blood. The chain employs TRBV19 and TRBJ1-2, with D tentatively TRBD1 (5 bases). The DNA of the CDR3 is TGTGCCAGTAGTATAGGGGGCGCCGTCTATGGCTACACCTTC. Encoded protein: CASSIGGAVYGYTF.